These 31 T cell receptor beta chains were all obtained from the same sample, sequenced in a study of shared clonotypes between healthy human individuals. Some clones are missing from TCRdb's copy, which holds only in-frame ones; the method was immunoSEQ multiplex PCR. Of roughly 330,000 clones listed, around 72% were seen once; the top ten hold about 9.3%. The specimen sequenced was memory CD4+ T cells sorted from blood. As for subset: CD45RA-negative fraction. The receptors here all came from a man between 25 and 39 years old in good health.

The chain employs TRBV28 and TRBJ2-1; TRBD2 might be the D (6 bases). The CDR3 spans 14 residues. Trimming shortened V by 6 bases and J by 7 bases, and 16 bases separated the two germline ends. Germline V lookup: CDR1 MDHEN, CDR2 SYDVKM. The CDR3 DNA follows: TGTGCCAGCAGGCCCGGGGCGGGGAGGAATGAGCAGTTCTTC. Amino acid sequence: CASRPGAGRNEQFF.

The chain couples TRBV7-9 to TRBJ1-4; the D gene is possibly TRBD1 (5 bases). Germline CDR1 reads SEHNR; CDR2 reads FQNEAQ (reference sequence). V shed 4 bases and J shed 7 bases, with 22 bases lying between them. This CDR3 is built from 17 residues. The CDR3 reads CASSSGDQGVFGEKLFF. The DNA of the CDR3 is TGTGCCAGCAGCTCGGGGGACCAAGGGGTTTTTGGTGAAAAACTGTTTTTT.

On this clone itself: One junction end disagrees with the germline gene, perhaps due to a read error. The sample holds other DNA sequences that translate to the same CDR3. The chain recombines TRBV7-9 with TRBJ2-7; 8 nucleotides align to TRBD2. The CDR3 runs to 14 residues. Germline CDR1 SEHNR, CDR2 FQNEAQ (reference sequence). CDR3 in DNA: TGTGCCAGCACCTTGAGCGGGAGTACCTACGAGCAATACTTC. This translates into CASTLSGSTYEQYF.

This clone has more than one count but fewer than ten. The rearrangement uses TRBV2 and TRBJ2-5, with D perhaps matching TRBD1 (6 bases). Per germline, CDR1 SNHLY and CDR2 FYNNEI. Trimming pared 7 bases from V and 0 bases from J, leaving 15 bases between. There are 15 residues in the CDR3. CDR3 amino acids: CASTGQLLYQETQYF. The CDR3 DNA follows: TGTGCCAGCACAGGACAGCTTTTGTACCAAGAGACCCAGTACTTC.

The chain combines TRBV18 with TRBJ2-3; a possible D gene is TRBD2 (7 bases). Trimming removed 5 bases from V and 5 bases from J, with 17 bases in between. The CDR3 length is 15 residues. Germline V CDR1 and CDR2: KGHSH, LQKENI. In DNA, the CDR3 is TGTGCCAGCTCAATCATGGGGGGGCGCGGAGATACGCAGTATTTT. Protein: CASSIMGGRGDTQYF.

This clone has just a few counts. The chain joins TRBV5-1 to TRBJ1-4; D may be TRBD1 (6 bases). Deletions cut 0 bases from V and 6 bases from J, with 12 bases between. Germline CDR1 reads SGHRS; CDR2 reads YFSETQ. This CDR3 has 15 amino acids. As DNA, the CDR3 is TGCGCCAGCAGCTTGGATGGACAGAGCCATGAAAAACTGTTTTTT. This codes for CASSLDGQSHEKLFF.

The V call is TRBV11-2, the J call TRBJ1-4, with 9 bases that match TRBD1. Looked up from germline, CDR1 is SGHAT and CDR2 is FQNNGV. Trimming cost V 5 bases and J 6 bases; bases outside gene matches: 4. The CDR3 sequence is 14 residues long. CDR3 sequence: CASSKDRGDEKLFF. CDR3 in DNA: TGTGCCAGCAGCAAGGACAGGGGAGATGAAAAACTGTTTTTT.

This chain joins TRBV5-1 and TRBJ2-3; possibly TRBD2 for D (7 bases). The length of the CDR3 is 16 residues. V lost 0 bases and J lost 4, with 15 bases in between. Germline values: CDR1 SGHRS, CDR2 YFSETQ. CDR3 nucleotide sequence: TGCGCCAGCAGCTTGGGAGCTATAGGGGGGGCAGATACGCAGTATTTT. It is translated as CASSLGAIGGADTQYF. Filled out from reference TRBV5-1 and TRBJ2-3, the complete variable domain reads KAGVTQTPRYLIKTRGQQVTLSCSPISGHRSVSWYQQTPGQGLQFLFEYFSETQRNKGNFPGRFSGRQFSNSRSEMNVSTLELGDSALYLCASSLGAIGGADTQYFGPGTRLTVL.

The CDR3 region is CASRAEVSYEQYF. For the CDR3, the DNA is TGTGCCAGCAGGGCTGAGGTTAGCTACGAGCAGTACTTC. The chain uses TRBV25-1 and TRBJ2-7, with D hard to call. V was shortened by 6 bases and J by 3 bases, with 12 bases between the two germline ends. Germline V gene sequence: CDR1 MGHDK, CDR2 SYGVNS. This CDR3 is 13 amino acids long.

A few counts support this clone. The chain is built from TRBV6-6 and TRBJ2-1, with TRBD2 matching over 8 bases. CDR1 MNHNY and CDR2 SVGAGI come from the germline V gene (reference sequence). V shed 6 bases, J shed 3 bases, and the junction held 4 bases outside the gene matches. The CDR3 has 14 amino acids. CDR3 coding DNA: TGTGCCAGCAGGCCCGGGACTAGCTACAATGAGCAGTTCTTC. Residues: CASRPGTSYNEQFF.

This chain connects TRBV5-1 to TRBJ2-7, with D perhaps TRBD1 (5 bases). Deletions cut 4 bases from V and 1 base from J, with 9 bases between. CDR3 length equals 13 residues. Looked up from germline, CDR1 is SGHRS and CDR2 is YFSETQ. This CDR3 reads CASSPTVSYEQYF. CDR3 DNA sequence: TGCGCCAGCAGCCCGACAGTTTCCTACGAGCAGTACTTC.

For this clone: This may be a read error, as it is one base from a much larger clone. The CDR3 region has the DNA TGTGCCAGCACTGACTGGAGCTCCTACAATGAGCAGTTCTTC. The encoded protein is CASTDWSSYNEQFF. The gene calls are TRBV6-1 and TRBJ2-1; D gene unclear. The V end was cut by 7 bases, the J end by 0 bases, with 10 bases between. CDR1 is MNHNS and CDR2 is SASEGT in the germline V gene. The CDR3 is made up of 14 amino acids.

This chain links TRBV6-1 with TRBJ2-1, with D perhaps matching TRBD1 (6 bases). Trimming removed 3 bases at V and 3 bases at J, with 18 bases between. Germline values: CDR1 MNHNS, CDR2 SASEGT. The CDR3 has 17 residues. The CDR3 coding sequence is TGTGCCAGCAGTGACGAAGTGGTAGGGGGTTTCTACAATGAGCAGTTCTTC. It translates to CASSDEVVGGFYNEQFF.

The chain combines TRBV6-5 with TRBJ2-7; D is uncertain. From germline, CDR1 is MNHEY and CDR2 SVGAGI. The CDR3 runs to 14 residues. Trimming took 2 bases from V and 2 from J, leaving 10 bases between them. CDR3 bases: TGTGCCAGCAGTTACCGGGCAGTAACCTACGAGCAGTACTTC. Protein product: CASSYRAVTYEQYF.

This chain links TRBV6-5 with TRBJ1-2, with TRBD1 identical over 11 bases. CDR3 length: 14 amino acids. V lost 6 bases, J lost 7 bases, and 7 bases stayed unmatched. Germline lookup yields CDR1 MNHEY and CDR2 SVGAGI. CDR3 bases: TGTGCCAGCAGGCGGACAGGGGGCGCGGGTGGCTACACCTTC. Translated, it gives CASRRTGGAGGYTF.

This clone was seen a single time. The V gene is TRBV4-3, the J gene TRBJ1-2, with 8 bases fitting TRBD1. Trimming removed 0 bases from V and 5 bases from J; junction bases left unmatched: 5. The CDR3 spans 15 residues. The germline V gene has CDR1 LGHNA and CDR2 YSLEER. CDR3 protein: CASSQESGQGYGYTF. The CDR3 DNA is TGCGCCAGCAGCCAAGAAAGTGGACAGGGATATGGCTACACCTTC.

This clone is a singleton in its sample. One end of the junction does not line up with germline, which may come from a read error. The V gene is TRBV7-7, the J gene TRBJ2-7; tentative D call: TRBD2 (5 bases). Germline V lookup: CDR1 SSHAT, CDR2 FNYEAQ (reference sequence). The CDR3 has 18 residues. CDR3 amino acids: CASSLSGPGKASSYEQYF. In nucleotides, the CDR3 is TGTGCTAGCAGCCTGTCCGGGCCGGGGAAAGCTAGCTCCTACGAGCAGTACTTC.

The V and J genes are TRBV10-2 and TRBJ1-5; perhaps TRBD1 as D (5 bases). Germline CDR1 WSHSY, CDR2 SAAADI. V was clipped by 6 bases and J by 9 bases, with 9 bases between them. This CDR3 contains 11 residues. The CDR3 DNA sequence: TGCGCCAGCAGGGAGAGGGGGCCCCAGCATTTT. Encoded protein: CASRERGPQHF.

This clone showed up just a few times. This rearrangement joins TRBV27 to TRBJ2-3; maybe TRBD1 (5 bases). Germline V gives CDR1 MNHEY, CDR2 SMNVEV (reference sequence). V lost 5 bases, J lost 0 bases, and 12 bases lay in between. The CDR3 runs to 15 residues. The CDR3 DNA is TGTGCCAGCAGTGAAAGTTGGGGCAGCACAGATACGCAGTATTTT. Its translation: CASSESWGSTDTQYF.

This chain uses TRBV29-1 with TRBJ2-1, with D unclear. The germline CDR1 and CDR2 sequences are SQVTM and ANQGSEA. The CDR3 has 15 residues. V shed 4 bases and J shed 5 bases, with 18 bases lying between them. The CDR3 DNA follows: TGCAGCGTTGTGTTTGGGTACTCTTTCGACAATGAGCAGTTCTTC. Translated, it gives CSVVFGYSFDNEQFF.

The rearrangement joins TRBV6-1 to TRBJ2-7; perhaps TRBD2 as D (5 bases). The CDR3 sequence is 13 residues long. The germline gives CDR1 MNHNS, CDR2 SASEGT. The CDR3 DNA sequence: TGTGCTACGGAGCGGTTATACAGCTACGAGCAGTACTTC. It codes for CATERLYSYEQYF.

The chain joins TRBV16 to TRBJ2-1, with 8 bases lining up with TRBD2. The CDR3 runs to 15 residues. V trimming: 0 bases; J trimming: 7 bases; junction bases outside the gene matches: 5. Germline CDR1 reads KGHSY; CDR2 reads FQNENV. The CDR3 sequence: CASSQSTSGANEQFF. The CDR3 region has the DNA TGTGCCAGCAGCCAATCAACTAGCGGAGCAAATGAGCAGTTCTTC.

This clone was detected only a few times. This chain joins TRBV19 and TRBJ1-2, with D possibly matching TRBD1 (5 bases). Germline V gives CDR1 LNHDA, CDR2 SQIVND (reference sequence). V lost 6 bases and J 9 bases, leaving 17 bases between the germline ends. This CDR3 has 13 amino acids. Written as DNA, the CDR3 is TGTGCCAGTAGCCTGACAGCGGTGAATCGCTACACCTTC. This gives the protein CASSLTAVNRYTF.

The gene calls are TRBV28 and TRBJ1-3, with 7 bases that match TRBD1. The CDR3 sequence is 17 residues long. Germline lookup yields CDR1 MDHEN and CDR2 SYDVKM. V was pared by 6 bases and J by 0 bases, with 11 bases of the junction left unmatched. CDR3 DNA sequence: TGTGCCAGCAGCCCTGCCGGGACAGCTTACTCTGGAAACACCATATATTTT. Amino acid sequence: CASSPAGTAYSGNTIYF.

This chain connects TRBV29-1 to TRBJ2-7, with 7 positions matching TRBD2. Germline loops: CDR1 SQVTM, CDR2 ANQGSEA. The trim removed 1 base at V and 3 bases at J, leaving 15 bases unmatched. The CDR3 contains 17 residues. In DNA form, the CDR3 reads TGCAGCGTTGAAGTCCCGGAGAGGACTAGGTTTAGCTACGAGCAGTACTTC. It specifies CSVEVPERTRFSYEQYF.

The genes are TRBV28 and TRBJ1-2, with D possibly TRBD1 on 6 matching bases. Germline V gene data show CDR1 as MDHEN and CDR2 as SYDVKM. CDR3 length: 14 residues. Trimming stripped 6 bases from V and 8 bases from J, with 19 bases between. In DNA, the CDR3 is TGTGCCAGCAGAGTGGCACAGAGGGGGTGGGGCTACACCTTC. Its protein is CASRVAQRGWGYTF.

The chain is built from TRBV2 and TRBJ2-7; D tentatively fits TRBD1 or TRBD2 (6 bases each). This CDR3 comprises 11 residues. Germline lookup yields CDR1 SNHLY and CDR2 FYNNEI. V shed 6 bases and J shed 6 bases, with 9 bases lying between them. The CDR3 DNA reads TGTGCCAGCAGGGAGGGGGGCGAGCAGTACTTC. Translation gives CASREGGEQYF.

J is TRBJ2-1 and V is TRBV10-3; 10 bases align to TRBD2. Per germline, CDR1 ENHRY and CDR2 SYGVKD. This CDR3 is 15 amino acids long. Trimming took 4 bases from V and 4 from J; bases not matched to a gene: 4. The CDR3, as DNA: TGTGCCATCAGTGTAGGGACTAGCGTTTACAATGAGCAGTTCTTC. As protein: CAISVGTSVYNEQFF.

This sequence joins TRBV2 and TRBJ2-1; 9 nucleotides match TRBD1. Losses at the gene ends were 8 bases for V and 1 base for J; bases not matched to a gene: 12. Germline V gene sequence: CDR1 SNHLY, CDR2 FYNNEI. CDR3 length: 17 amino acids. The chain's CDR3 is CASRRTGVIGSYNEQFF. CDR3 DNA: TGTGCCAGCCGGAGGACAGGGGTCATAGGGTCCTACAATGAGCAGTTCTTC.

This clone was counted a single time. Written as DNA, the CDR3 is TGTGCCAGCAATATTAGCGGGAGGGGCTCCTACGAGCAGTACTTC. It yields the protein CASNISGRGSYEQYF. The V gene is TRBV28, the J gene TRBJ2-5; TRBD2 matches at 11 bases. The tail of the sequence fits TRBJ2-7 better, so the J call may be wrong. CDR1 is MDHEN and CDR2 is SYDVKM in the germline V gene. This CDR3 spans 15 amino acids.

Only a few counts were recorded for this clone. In DNA, the CDR3 is TGTGCCAGCAGCTTGCTACCAGGGGAAAAACTGTTTTTT. Its translation: CASSLLPGEKLFF. The chain joins TRBV5-4 to TRBJ1-4; TRBD1 is a possible D gene (5 bases). This CDR3 is built from 13 residues. Per the germline V gene, CDR1 is SGHNT and CDR2 is YYREEE (reference sequence). V dropped 1 base and J dropped 8 bases, with 9 bases sitting between them.